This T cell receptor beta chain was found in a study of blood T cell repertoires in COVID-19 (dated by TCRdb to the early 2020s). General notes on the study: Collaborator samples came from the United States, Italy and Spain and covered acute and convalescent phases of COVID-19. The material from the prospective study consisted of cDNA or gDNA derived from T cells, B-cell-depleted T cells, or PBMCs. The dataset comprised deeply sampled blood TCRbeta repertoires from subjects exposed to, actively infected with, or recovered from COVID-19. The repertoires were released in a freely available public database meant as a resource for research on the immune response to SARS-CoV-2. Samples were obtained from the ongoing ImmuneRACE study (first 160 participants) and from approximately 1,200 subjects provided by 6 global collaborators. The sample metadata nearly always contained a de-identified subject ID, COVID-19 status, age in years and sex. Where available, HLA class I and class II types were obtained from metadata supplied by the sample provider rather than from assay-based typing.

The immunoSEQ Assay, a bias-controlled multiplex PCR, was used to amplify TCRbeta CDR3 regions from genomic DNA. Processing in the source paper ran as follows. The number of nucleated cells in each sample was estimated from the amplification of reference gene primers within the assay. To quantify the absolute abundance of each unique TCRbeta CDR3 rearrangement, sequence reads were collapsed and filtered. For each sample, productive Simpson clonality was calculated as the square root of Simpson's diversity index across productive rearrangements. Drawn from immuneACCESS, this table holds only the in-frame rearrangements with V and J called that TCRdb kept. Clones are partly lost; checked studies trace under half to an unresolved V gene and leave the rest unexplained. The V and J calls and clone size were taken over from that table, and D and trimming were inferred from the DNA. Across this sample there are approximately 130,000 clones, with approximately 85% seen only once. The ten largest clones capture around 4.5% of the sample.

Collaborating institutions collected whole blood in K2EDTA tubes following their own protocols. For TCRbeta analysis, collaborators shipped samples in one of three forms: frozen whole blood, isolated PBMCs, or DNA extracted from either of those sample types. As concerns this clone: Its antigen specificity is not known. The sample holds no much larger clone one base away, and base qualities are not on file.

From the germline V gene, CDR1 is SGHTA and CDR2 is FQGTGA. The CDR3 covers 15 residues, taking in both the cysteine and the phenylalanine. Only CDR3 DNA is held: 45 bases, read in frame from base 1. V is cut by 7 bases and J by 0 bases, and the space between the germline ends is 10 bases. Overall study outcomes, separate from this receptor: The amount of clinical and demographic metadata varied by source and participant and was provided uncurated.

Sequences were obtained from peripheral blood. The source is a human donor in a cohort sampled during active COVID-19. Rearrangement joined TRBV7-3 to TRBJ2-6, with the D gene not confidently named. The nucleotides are TGTGCCAGCACCCCGTTCCCCTCTGGGGCCAACGTCCTGACTTTC. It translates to CASTPFPSGANVLTF.